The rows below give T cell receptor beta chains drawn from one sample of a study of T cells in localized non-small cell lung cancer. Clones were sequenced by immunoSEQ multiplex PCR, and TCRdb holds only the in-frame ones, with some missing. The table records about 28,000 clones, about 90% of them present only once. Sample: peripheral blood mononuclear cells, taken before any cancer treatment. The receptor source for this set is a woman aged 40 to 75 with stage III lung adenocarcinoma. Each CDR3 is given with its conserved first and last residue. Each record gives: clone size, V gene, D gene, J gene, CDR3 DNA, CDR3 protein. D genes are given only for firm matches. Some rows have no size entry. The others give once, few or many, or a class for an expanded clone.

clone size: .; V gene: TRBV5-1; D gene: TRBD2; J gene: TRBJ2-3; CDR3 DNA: TGCGCCAGCAGCTTGGACCCCCCTTTTAGCGGGGGGGTAGGGTCAGATACGCAGTATTTT; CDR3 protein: CASSLDPPFSGGVGSDTQYF
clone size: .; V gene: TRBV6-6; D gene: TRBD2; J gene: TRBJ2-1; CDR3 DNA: TGTGCCAGCAGTCCCCTTAAAGGGAGGGAAAACAATGAGCAGTTCTTC; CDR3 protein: CASSPLKGRENNEQFF
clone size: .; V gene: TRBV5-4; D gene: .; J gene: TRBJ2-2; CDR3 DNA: TGTGCCAGCAGCTTGGCCGGGGCGACCGGGGAGCTGTTTTTT; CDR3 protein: CASSLAGATGELFF
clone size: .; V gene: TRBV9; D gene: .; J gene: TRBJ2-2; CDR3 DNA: TGTGCCAGCAGAGGGCTATTGGACACCGGGGAGCTGTTTTTT; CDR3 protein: CASRGLLDTGELFF
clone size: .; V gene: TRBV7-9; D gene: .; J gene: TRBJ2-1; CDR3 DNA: TGTGCCAGCAGCTTTTCAGGGGATTCCTACAATGAGCAGTTCTTC; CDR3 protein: CASSFSGDSYNEQFF
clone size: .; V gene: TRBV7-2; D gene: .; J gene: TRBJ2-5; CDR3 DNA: TGTGCCAGCAGCTTATCGCGCCCAGAGGGGACCCAGTACTTC; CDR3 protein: CASSLSRPEGTQYF
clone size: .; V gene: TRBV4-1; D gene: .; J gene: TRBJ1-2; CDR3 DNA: TGCGCCAGCAGCCTCAATGCGGGGGCCGGACCCTATGGCTACACCTTC; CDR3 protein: CASSLNAGAGPYGYTF
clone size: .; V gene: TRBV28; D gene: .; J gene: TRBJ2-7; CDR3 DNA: TGTGCCAGCAGTGGCTATCATTGGGAGCAGTACTTC; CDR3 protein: CASSGYHWEQYF
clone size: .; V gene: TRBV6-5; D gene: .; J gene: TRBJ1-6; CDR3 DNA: TGTGCCAGCAGGAGGGACATTCTCTCACCCCTCCACTTT; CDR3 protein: CASRRDILSPLHF
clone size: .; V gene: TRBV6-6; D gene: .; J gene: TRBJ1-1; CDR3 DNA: TGTGCCAGCAGTTACACGGAGAACACTGAAGCTTTCTTT; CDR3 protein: CASSYTENTEAFF
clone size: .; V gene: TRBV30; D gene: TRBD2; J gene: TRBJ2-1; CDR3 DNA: TGTGCCTCCGAGGGGAGGGAGAGTTACAATGAGCAGTTCTTC; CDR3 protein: CASEGRESYNEQFF
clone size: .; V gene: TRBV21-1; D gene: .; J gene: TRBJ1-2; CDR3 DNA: TGTGCCAGCAGCTTTACAGGGAACTATGGCTACACCTTC; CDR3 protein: CASSFTGNYGYTF
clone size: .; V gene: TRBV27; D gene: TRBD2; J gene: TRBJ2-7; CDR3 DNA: TGTGCCAGCAGTTTAAATGTAGCGGGAGTACCCTACGAGCAGTACTTC; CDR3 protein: CASSLNVAGVPYEQYF
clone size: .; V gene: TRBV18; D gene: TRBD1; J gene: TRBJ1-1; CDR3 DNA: TGTGCCAGCTCACCACTTCCCGGGACAGGGTTCACTGAAGCTTTCTTT; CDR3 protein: CASSPLPGTGFTEAFF
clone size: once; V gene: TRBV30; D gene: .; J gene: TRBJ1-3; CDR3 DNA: TGTGCCTGGAAGATCCGGTCTGGAAACACCATATATTTT; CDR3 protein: CAWKIRSGNTIYF
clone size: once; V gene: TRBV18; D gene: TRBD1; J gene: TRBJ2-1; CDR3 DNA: TGTGCCAGCTCGCCTACAGGGGCCCCCTACAATGAGCAGTTCTTC; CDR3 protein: CASSPTGAPYNEQFF